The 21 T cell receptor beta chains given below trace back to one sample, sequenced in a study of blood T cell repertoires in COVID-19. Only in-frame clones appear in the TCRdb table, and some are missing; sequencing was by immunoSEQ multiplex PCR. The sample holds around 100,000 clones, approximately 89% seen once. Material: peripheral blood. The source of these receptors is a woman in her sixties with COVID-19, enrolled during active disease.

CDR3 amino acids: CASSQMTGTSGGESSYNEQFF. CDR3 in DNA: TGCGCCAGCAGTCAAATGACCGGGACTAGCGGGGGCGAAAGCTCCTACAATGAGCAGTTCTTC. The J gene is TRBJ2-1, the V gene TRBV23-1; 14 bases align to TRBD2. TRBV23-1 belongs to the ORF category, with a function that is uncertain. The CDR3 is 21 residues long. V lost 2 bases to trimming and J lost 0 bases; unmatched junction nucleotides: 12.

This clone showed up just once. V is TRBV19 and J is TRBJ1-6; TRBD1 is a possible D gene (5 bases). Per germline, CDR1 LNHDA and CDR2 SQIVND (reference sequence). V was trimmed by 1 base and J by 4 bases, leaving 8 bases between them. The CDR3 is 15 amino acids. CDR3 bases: TGTGCCAGTAGTATAGGTCCAGGGTATAATTCACCCCTCCACTTT. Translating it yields CASSIGPGYNSPLHF.

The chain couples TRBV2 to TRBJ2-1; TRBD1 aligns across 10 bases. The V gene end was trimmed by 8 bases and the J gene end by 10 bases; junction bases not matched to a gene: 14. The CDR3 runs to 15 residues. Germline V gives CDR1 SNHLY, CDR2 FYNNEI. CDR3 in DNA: TGTGCCAGCTTGTTTGACAGGGGGCGAGGGGGCGAGCAGTTCTTC. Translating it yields CASLFDRGRGGEQFF.

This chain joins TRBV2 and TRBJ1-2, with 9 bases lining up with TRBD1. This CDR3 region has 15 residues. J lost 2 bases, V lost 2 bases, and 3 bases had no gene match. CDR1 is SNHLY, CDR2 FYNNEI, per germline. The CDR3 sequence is CASSESGQGNYGYTF. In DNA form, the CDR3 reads TGTGCCAGCAGTGAATCGGGACAGGGAAACTATGGCTACACCTTC.

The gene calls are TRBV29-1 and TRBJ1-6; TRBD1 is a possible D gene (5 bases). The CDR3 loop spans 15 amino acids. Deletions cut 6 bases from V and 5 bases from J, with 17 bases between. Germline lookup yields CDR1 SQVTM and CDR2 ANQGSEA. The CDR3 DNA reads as TGCAGCGTGGAAAGTACAGGTTTGAATAATTCACCCCTCCACTTT. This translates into CSVESTGLNNSPLHF.

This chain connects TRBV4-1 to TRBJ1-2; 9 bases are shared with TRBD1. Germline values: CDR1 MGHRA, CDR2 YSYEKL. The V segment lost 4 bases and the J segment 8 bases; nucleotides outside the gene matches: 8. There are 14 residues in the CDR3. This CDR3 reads CASSPPTGGIGYTF. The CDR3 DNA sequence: TGCGCCAGCAGCCCTCCTACAGGGGGCATCGGCTACACCTTC.

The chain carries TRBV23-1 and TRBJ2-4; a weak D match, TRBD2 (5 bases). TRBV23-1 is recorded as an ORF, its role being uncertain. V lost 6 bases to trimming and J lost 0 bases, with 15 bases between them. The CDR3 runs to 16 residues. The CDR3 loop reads CASSDIGGPAKNIQYF. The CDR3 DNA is TGCGCCAGCAGCGACATTGGCGGGCCAGCCAAAAACATTCAGTACTTC.

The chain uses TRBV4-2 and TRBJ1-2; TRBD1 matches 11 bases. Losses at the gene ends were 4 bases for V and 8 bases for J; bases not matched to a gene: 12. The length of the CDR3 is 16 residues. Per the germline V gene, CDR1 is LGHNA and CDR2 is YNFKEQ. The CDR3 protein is CASSPSSGTGGLGYTF. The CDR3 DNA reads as TGTGCCAGCAGCCCCAGTAGTGGGACAGGGGGTTTAGGCTACACCTTC.

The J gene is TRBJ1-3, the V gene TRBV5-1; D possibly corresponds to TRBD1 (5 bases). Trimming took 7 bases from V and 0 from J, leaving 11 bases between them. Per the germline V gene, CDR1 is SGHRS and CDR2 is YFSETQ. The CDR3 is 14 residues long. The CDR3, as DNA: TGCGCCAGCTCCCAGGACAACTCTGGAAACACCATATATTTT. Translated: CASSQDNSGNTIYF.

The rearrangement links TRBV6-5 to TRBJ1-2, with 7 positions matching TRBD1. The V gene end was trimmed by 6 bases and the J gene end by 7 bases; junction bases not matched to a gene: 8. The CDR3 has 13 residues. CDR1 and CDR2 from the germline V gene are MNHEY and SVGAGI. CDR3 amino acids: CASRRGRNVGYTF. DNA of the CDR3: TGTGCCAGCAGGAGGGGGCGGAACGTTGGCTACACCTTC.

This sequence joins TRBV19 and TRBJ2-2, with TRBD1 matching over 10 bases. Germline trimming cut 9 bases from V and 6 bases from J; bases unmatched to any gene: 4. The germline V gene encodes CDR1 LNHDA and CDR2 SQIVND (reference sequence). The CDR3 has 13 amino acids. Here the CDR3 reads CASPGTGAGELFF. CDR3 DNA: TGTGCCAGCCCAGGGACAGGGGCCGGGGAGCTGTTTTTT.

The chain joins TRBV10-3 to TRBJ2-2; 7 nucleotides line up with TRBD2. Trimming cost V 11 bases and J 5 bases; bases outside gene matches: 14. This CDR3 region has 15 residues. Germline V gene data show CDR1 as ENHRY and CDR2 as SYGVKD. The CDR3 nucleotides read TGTGCCTCTTCTGGGCTAGCGGAGGGGACCGGGGAGCTGTTTTTT. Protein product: CASSGLAEGTGELFF.

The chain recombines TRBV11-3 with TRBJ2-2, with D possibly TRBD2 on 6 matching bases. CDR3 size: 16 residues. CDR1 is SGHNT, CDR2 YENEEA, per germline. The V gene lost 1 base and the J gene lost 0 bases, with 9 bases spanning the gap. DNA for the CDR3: TGTGCCAGCAGCTTAGCATGGGGGGCGAACACCGGGGAGCTGTTTTTT. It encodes CASSLAWGANTGELFF.

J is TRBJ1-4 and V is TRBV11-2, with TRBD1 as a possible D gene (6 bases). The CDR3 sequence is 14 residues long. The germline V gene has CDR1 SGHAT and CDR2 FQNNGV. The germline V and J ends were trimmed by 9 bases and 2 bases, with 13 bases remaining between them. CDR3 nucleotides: TGTGCCAGTAAACAGGGCTCTACTAATGAAAAACTGTTTTTT. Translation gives CASKQGSTNEKLFF. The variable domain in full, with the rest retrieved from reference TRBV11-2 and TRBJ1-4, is EAGVAQSPRYKIIEKRQSVAFWCNPISGHATLYWYQQILGQGPKLLIQFQNNGVVDDSQLPKDRFSAERLKGVDSTLKIQPAKLEDSAVYLCASKQGSTNEKLFFGSGTQLSVL.

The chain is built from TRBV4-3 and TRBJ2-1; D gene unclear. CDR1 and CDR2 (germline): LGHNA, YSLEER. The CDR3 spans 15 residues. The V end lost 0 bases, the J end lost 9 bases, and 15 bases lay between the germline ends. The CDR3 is CASSQDAVTRGEQFF. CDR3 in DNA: TGCGCCAGCAGCCAAGATGCGGTCACACGAGGTGAGCAGTTCTTC.

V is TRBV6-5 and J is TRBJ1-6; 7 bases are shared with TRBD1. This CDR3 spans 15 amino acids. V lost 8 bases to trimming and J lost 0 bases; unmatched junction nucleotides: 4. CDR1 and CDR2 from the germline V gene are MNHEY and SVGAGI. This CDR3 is CASGDSVSYNSPLHF. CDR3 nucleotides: TGTGCCAGCGGGGACAGCGTCTCCTATAATTCACCCCTCCACTTT.

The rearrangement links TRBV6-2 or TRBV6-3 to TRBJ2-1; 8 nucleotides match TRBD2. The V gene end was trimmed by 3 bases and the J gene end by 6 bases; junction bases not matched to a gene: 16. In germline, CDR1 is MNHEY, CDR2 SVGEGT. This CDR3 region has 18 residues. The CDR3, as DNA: TGTGCCAGCAGTTATAAGCTAGGAGCCGGGACTAGGAGCAATGAGCAGTTCTTC. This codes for CASSYKLGAGTRSNEQFF.

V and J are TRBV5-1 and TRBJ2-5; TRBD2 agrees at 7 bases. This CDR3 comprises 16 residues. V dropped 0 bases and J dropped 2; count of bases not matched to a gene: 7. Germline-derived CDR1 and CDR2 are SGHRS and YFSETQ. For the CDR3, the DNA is TGCGCCAGCAGCTTGGTTCCAGCGGGGTTACAAGAGACCCAGTACTTC. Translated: CASSLVPAGLQETQYF.

The CDR3 reads CAWSEQMVAFF. CDR3 bases: TGTGCCTGGAGTGAACAGATGGTAGCTTTCTTT. The chain has TRBV30 and TRBJ1-1, with D unresolved. Trimming cost V 1 base and J 10 bases, with 10 bases left between them. This CDR3 is 11 amino acids long. Germline lookup yields CDR1 GTSNPN and CDR2 SVGIG (reference sequence). The complete variable domain, with remaining parts taken from reference TRBV30 and TRBJ1-1, reads SQTIHQWPATLVQPVGSPLSLECTVEGTSNPNLYWYRQAAGRGLQLLFYSVGIGQISSEVPQNLSASRPQDRQFILSSKKLLLSDSGFYLCAWSEQMVAFFGQGTRLTVV.

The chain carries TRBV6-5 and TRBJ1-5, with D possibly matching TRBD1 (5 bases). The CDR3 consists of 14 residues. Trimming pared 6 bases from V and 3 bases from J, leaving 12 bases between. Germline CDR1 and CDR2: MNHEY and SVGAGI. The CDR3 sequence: CASRKQDTNQPQHF. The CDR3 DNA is TGTGCCAGCAGGAAACAGGATACCAATCAGCCCCAGCATTTT.

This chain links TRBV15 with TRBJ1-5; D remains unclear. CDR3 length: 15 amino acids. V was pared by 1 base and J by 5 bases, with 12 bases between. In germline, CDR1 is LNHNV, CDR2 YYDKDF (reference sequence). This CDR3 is CATSRARTVDQPQHF. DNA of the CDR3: TGTGCCACCAGCAGAGCACGTACAGTCGATCAGCCCCAGCATTTT.